What follows are 22 T cell receptor beta chains derived from one specimen sequenced in a study of T cell changes during pregnancy in multiple sclerosis. This table comes from immunoSEQ multiplex PCR, and its TCRdb copy is limited to in-frame clones, with some not included. Here the sample spans 50,000 to 70,000 clones, over 85% being singletons. The input for sequencing was peripheral blood, taken in the second trimester of pregnancy. The receptor source for this set is a female donor with multiple sclerosis, enrolled in a pregnancy study.

The rearrangement uses TRBV4-3 and TRBJ2-3; 8 bases line up with TRBD2. The V and J ends lost 1 base and 2 bases, in that order; junction bases with no gene match: 2. From germline, CDR1 is LGHNA and CDR2 YSLEER. CDR3 length equals 15 residues. The CDR3: CASSQGTSITDTQYF. In DNA, the CDR3 is TGCGCCAGCAGCCAAGGGACTAGCATCACAGATACGCAGTATTTT.

The chain is built from TRBV4-1 and TRBJ2-6; 10 bases are a match to TRBD2. CDR1 is MGHRA, CDR2 YSYEKL, per germline. Germline trimming cut 0 bases from V and 2 bases from J; bases unmatched to any gene: 7. The CDR3 totals 19 residues. The CDR3 is CASSQDPAGGRPGANVLTF. The DNA for the CDR3 is TGCGCCAGCAGCCAAGACCCAGCGGGAGGGCGTCCTGGGGCCAACGTCCTGACTTTC.

This sequence joins TRBV4-1 and TRBJ1-4, with 7 bases fitting TRBD1. Germline V gene data show CDR1 as MGHRA and CDR2 as YSYEKL. CDR3 length equals 14 residues. The J segment lost 3 bases and the V segment lost 3 bases, leaving 1 base of the junction unmatched. CDR3 DNA: TGCGCCAGCAGCCAGGGGACAGCTAATGAAAAACTGTTTTTT. Residues: CASSQGTANEKLFF.

V usage is TRBV5-1 and J usage is TRBJ1-2; TRBD1 aligns across 9 bases. V gave up 4 bases and J gave up 5 bases; unmatched junction bases: 6. The germline V gene encodes CDR1 SGHRS and CDR2 YFSETQ. The CDR3 sequence is 14 residues long. CDR3 protein: CASSRTGVSYGYTF. CDR3 nucleotide sequence: TGCGCCAGCAGCCGGACAGGGGTCTCTTATGGCTACACCTTC.

The V gene is TRBV10-3, the J gene TRBJ2-7; weak D call: TRBD1 (5 bases). CDR1 ENHRY and CDR2 SYGVKD come from the germline V gene. This CDR3 region has 13 residues. The V and J ends lost 2 bases and 0 bases respectively, with 5 bases between them. In DNA, the CDR3 is TGTGCCATCAGTGAGGGGGCCTCCTACGAGCAGTACTTC. Protein: CAISEGASYEQYF.

The rearrangement links TRBV2 to TRBJ2-2; D remains unclear. Germline V gives CDR1 SNHLY, CDR2 FYNNEI. The CDR3 length is 12 residues. With 4 bases removed from V and 7 bases from J, the gap between germline ends came to 7 bases. The CDR3 DNA follows: TGTGCCAGCAGTGGTACAAACGGGGAGCTGTTTTTT. It yields the protein CASSGTNGELFF.

The rearrangement uses TRBV4-2 and TRBJ1-4; 9 bases are a match to TRBD1. V shed 4 bases and J 5 bases; nucleotides not matched to a gene: 2. There are 14 residues in the CDR3. Germline loops: CDR1 LGHNA, CDR2 YNFKEQ. CDR3 nucleotide sequence: TGTGCCAGCAGCCCAGGACAGGGGAATGAAAAACTGTTTTTT. Translated: CASSPGQGNEKLFF.

This clone occurred once. The chain joins TRBV10-3 to TRBJ2-6; 8 positions agree with TRBD1. Germline CDR1 reads ENHRY; CDR2 reads SYGVKD. This CDR3 is 17 amino acids long. The V segment lost 10 bases and the J segment 3 bases; nucleotides outside the gene matches: 14. CDR3 in DNA: TGTGCCACCCTCACCGGGACAGGTGACCGTGGGGCCAACGTCCTGACTTTC. Its protein product is CATLTGTGDRGANVLTF.

The CDR3 region has the DNA TGTGCCAGCAGCTTAGAGGGCAGAAGCACAGATACGCAGTATTTT. Protein sequence: CASSLEGRSTDTQYF. This chain connects TRBV11-3 to TRBJ2-3, with no clear D. The germline V gene encodes CDR1 SGHNT and CDR2 YENEEA. This CDR3 contains 15 residues. Trimming stripped 0 bases from V and 0 bases from J, with 7 bases between.

The chain links TRBV29-1 to TRBJ2-1, with 10 bases identical to TRBD2. V shed 4 bases and J 3 bases; nucleotides not matched to a gene: 9. The germline CDR1 and CDR2 sequences are SQVTM and ANQGSEA. This CDR3 is built from 16 residues. CDR3 in DNA: TGCAGCGTTGGGCTAGCGGGAGACTCCCTCTACAATGAGCAGTTCTTC. This encodes CSVGLAGDSLYNEQFF.

V is TRBV13 and J is TRBJ2-7; no clear D gene. This CDR3 has 11 residues. Between the trimmed V and J ends, which lost 4 bases and 1 base, there was a span of 2 bases. CDR1 and CDR2 (germline): PRHDT, FYEKMQ (reference sequence). This CDR3 is CASSSSYEQYF. CDR3 nucleotide sequence: TGTGCCAGCAGCTCGTCCTACGAGCAGTACTTC. Based on the CDR3 plus reference TRBV13 and TRBJ2-7, the full variable domain is AAGVIQSPRHLIKEKRETATLKCYPIPRHDTVYWYQQGPGQDPQFLISFYEKMQSDKGSIPDRFSAQQFSDYHSELNMSSLELGDSALYFCASSSSYEQYFGPGTRLTVT.

The chain joins TRBV4-2 to TRBJ2-3, with TRBD2 identical over 12 bases. With 0 bases clipped from V and 5 bases from J, the junction kept 6 bases outside the gene matches. Germline CDR1 is LGHNA and CDR2 is YNFKEQ. The CDR3 sequence is 17 residues long. CDR3 sequence reads: CASSQDRTSGAGDTQYF. CDR3 sequence (DNA): TGTGCCAGCAGCCAAGATCGGACTAGCGGGGCTGGAGATACGCAGTATTTT.

The chain couples TRBV13 to TRBJ2-2, with 7 bases fitting TRBD2. The CDR3 has 15 amino acids. Germline V CDR1 and CDR2: PRHDT, FYEKMQ (reference sequence). V lost 5 bases to trimming and J lost 7 bases; unmatched junction nucleotides: 10. The chain's CDR3 is CASSIRDYPFGELFF. In DNA form, the CDR3 reads TGTGCCAGCAGCATACGGGACTATCCATTCGGGGAGCTGTTTTTT.

The chain employs TRBV10-2 and TRBJ1-1, with no clear D. The germline V and J ends were trimmed by 2 bases and 4 bases, with 8 bases remaining between them. The length of the CDR3 is 13 residues. CDR1 and CDR2 from the germline V gene are WSHSY and SAAADI. Here the CDR3 DNA reads TGCGCCAGCAGTGAGGCCTGGGCCACTGAAGCTTTCTTT. Amino acids: CASSEAWATEAFF.

This clone was picked up one time. The gene calls are TRBV29-1 and TRBJ1-4, with 7 positions matching TRBD1. From germline, CDR1 is SQVTM and CDR2 ANQGSEA. J was trimmed by 3 bases and V by 5 bases; bases with no gene match: 9. The CDR3 runs to 15 residues. The DNA of the CDR3 is TGCAGCGTTAACATCCCGGGACAGCCTAATGAAAAACTGTTTTTT. It specifies CSVNIPGQPNEKLFF.

This sequence joins TRBV29-1 and TRBJ2-2, with D possibly being TRBD1 (5 bases). Germline assignment: CDR1 SQVTM and CDR2 ANQGSEA. With 4 bases removed from V and 3 bases from J, the gap between germline ends came to 12 bases. This CDR3 has 14 amino acids. CDR3: CSVVPGHYTGELFF. The CDR3 DNA reads as TGCAGCGTTGTTCCAGGACATTACACCGGGGAGCTGTTTTTT.

This sequence joins TRBV27 and TRBJ2-1, with TRBD2 matching 8 bases. The CDR3 extends over 17 amino acids. Germline trimming cut 4 bases from V and 1 base from J; bases unmatched to any gene: 9. Germline V lookup: CDR1 MNHEY, CDR2 SMNVEV (reference sequence). CDR3 DNA: TGTGCCAGCAGTTCCTATGGACTAGCCCGGTCCTACAATGAGCAGTTCTTC. Translating gives CASSSYGLARSYNEQFF.

The rearrangement joins TRBV27 to TRBJ2-7; 9 bases line up with TRBD1. CDR3 length: 16 residues. Germline V lookup: CDR1 MNHEY, CDR2 SMNVEV (reference sequence). Germline trimming cut 4 bases from V and 2 bases from J; bases unmatched to any gene: 9. CDR3 in amino acids: CASSSASGTGTYEQYF. CDR3 DNA: TGTGCCAGCAGTTCCGCCTCCGGGACAGGGACCTACGAGCAGTACTTC.

The genes are TRBV30 and TRBJ2-5; no definite D call. V was pared by 0 bases and J by 4 bases, with 3 bases between. This CDR3 has 11 residues. Germline V gives CDR1 GTSNPN, CDR2 SVGIG (reference sequence). CDR3 amino acids: CAWSVLETQYF. In DNA form, the CDR3 reads TGTGCCTGGAGTGTACTAGAGACCCAGTACTTC.

This rearrangement joins TRBV5-4 to TRBJ1-2; D gene uncertain. Germline CDR1 SGHNT, CDR2 YYREEE (reference sequence). The CDR3 contains 12 residues. The V gene lost 4 bases and the J gene lost 3 bases, with 7 bases spanning the gap. The CDR3 DNA follows: TGTGCCAGCAGCCCCGGGGACTATGGCTACACCTTC. Translating gives CASSPGDYGYTF.

This chain uses TRBV10-1 with TRBJ1-2, with TRBD1 as a possible D gene (5 bases). CDR1 and CDR2 (germline): WNHNN, SYGVQD (reference sequence). The CDR3 runs 17 residues. Trimming shortened V by 7 bases and J by 0 bases, and 21 bases separated the two germline ends. CDR3 protein: CASTTNDRAQANYGYTF. CDR3 DNA: TGCGCCAGCACTACCAATGACCGTGCACAGGCTAACTATGGCTACACCTTC.

The chain uses TRBV5-4 and TRBJ1-1; D is uncertain. Trimming removed 0 bases from V and 8 bases from J, with 5 bases in between. CDR3 size: 11 residues. Germline V lookup: CDR1 SGHNT, CDR2 YYREEE (reference sequence). CDR3 loop: CASSLGEEAFF. In DNA form, the CDR3 reads TGTGCCAGCAGCTTGGGAGAGGAAGCTTTCTTT.